Following are 18 T cell receptor beta chains from one sample sequenced in a study of monozygotic twins with inflammatory bowel disease. Each CDR3 protein gets one entry in TCRdb, which reprocessed the 5' RACE reads and gives no DNA. This specimen shows around 220,000 distinct CDR3 sequences; the ten leading clones hold about 8%. Specimen: blood. The source is a human donor with ulcerative colitis or Crohn's disease, or a healthy co-twin of an affected twin (not recorded which).

This chain uses TRBV5-1 with TRBJ2-7; the TCRdb D gene call, TRBD1, has no DNA to confirm it. The germline CDR1 and CDR2 sequences are SGHRS and YFSETQ. The CDR3 consists of 15 residues. The chain's CDR3 is CASSVGQGPSYEQYF.

The J gene is TRBJ2-1, the V gene TRBV18; TCRdb lists TRBD2, though no DNA is available to test this call. From germline, CDR1 is KGHSH and CDR2 LQKENI. The CDR3 length is 13 residues. The CDR3 protein is CASSPPTRNEQFF.

The genes are TRBV5-5 and TRBJ2-2; the TCRdb call, TRBD1, lacks DNA for checking. In germline, CDR1 is SGHKS, CDR2 YYEKEE (reference sequence). The CDR3 totals 15 residues. The CDR3 sequence: CASSYLSGSTGELFF.

V and J are TRBV7-2 and TRBJ2-3; TCRdb outputs TRBD1, but without DNA this stays unchecked. Germline CDR1 and CDR2: SGHTA and FQGNSA. The CDR3 is 16 amino acids. CDR3 region: CASSRDRGASTDTQYF.

V gene TRBV7-8 combines with J gene TRBJ2-1; TCRdb designates TRBD2, a call that cannot be tested without DNA. The CDR3 has 18 residues. Germline CDR1 is SGHVS and CDR2 is FQNEAQ. The CDR3: CASSLEFLAGGFYNEQFF.

The chain joins TRBV10-3 to TRBJ2-3; with no DNA, the TCRdb D assignment of TRBD1 cannot be verified. The CDR3 extends over 17 amino acids. CDR1 and CDR2 from the germline V gene are ENHRY and SYGVKD. The CDR3 here is CAINSAVGQQGPDTQYF.

This chain joins TRBV20-1 and TRBJ1-1. The CDR3 is made up of 12 amino acids. Germline-derived CDR1 and CDR2 are DFQATT and SNEGSKA (reference sequence). The CDR3 here is CSAPTMGTEAFF.

The V call is TRBV10-3, the J call TRBJ1-5; TCRdb's assignment of TRBD1 cannot be checked, as there is no DNA. The CDR3 spans 17 residues. Germline assignment: CDR1 ENHRY and CDR2 SYGVKD. The chain's CDR3 is CAISESGKGRFNQPQHF.

The rearrangement links TRBV7-2 to TRBJ2-2; TCRdb picks TRBD2, but there is no DNA to check that call. CDR1 SGHTA and CDR2 FQGNSA come from the germline V gene. The CDR3 length is 17 residues. This chain's CDR3 is CASSLSTSGQGTGELFF.

The rearrangement uses TRBV29-1 and TRBJ2-7; TCRdb returns TRBD2, unconfirmable since there is no DNA. CDR3 length: 16 residues. CDR1 and CDR2 from the germline V gene are SQVTM and ANQGSEA. The CDR3 is CSVGGTGGGSLGEQYF.

The V and J genes are TRBV5-1 and TRBJ1-4; the TCRdb D gene call, TRBD1, has no DNA to confirm it. The CDR3 is made up of 14 amino acids. Germline V gives CDR1 SGHRS, CDR2 YFSETQ. The CDR3 here is CASSFTGANEKLFF.

The CDR3 loop reads CASSNRQGKNTEAFF. The chain couples TRBV5-1 to TRBJ1-1; TCRdb reports TRBD1, a call that lacks DNA to check it against. Germline CDR1 SGHRS, CDR2 YFSETQ. CDR3 length equals 15 residues.

V usage is TRBV5-1 and J usage is TRBJ2-4; the D gene TCRdb calls, TRBD1, cannot be checked with no DNA. The CDR3 consists of 14 residues. Germline assignment: CDR1 SGHRS and CDR2 YFSETQ. Here the CDR3 reads CASSSLTGENIQYF.

The chain combines TRBV4-1 with TRBJ2-3; TCRdb's D call, TRBD1, is unchecked because there is no DNA. The CDR3 contains 16 residues. The germline gives CDR1 MGHRA, CDR2 YSYEKL. The CDR3 sequence is CASNQAGGAFTDTQYF.

The chain couples TRBV5-6 to TRBJ1-3. The germline gives CDR1 SGHDT, CDR2 YYEEEE. This CDR3 spans 15 amino acids. CDR3 loop: CASSLAETSGNTIYF.

V usage is TRBV5-1 and J usage is TRBJ2-3; TCRdb's D gene call, TRBD2, goes unchecked for lack of DNA. Germline CDR1 and CDR2: SGHRS and YFSETQ. The CDR3 contains 16 residues. CDR3 sequence reads: CASSWAGTSEFDTQYF.

The chain uses TRBV20-1 and TRBJ2-1; TCRdb's D gene call, TRBD2, goes unchecked for lack of DNA. The CDR3 covers 19 residues. The V gene's germline CDR1 is DFQATT and CDR2 SNEGSKA (reference sequence). The CDR3 is CSARVVLAGGPSSYNEQFF.

CDR3 amino acids: CASSGQGQAFSGNTIYF. The V and J genes are TRBV4-2 and TRBJ1-3; TCRdb indicates TRBD1, and absent DNA this call remains unverified. The CDR3 is 17 residues long. Germline CDR1 LGHNA, CDR2 YNFKEQ.